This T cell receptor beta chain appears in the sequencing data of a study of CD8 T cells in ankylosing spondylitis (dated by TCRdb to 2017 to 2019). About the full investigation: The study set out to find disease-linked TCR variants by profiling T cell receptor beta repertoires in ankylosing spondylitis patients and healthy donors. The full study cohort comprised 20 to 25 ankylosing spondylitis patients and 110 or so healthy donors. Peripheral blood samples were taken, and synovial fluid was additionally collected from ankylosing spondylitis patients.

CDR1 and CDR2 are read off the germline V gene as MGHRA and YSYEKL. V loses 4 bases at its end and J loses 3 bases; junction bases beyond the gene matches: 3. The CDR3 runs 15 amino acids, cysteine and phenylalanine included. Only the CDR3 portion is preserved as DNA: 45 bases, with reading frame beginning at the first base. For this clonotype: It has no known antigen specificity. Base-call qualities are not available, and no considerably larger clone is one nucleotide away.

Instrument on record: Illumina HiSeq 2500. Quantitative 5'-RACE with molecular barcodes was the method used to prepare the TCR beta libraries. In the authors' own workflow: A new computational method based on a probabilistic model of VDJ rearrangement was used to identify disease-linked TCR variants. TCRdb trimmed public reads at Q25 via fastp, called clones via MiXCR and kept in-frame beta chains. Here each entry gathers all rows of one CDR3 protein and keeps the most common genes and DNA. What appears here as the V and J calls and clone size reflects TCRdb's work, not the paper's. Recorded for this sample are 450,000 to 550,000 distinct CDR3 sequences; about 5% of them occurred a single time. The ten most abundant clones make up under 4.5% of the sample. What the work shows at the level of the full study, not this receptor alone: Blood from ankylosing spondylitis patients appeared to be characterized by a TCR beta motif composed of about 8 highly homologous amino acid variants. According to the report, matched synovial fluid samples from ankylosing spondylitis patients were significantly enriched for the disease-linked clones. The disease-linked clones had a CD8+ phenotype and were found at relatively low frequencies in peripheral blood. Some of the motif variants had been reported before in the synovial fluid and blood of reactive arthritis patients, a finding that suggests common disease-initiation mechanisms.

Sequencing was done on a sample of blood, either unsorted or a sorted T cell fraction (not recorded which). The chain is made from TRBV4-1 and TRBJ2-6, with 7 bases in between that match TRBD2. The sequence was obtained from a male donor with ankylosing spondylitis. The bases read TGCGCCAGCAGCCGAGCGGGGTTTGGGGCCAACGTCCTGACTTTC. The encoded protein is CASSRAGFGANVLTF.